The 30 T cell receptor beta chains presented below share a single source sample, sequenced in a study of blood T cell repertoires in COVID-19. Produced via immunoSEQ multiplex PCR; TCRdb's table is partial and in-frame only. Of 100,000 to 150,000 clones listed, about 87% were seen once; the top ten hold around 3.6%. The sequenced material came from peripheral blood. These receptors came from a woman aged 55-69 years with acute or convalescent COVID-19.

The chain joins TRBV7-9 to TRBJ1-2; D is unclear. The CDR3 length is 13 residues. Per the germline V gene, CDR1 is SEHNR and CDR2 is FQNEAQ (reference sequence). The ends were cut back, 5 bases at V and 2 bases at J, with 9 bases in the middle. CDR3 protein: CASSPSVNYGYTF. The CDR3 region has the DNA TGTGCCAGCAGCCCGTCAGTGAACTATGGCTACACCTTC.

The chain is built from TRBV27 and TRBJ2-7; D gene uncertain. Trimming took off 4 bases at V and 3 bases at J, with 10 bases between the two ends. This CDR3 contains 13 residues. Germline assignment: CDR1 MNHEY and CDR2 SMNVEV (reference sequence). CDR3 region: CASSSAPGYEQYF. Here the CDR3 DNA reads TGTGCCAGCAGTTCAGCCCCAGGCTACGAGCAGTACTTC.

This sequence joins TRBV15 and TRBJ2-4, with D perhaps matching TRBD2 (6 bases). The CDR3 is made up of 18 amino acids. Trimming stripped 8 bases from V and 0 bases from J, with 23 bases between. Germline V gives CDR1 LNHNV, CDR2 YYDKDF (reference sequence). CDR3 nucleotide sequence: TGTGCCACCGCCTCTAGGCGGGATTATCGTATAGCCAAAAACATTCAGTACTTC. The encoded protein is CATASRRDYRIAKNIQYF.

CDR3 amino acids: CASSGGQLNEKLFF. The CDR3, as DNA: TGTGCCAGCAGCGGGGGACAGCTTAATGAAAAACTGTTTTTT. V gene TRBV2 combines with J gene TRBJ1-4, with 7 nucleotides matching TRBD1. V trimming: 6 bases; J trimming: 4 bases; junction bases outside the gene matches: 5. This CDR3 is 14 amino acids long. CDR1 SNHLY and CDR2 FYNNEI come from the germline V gene.

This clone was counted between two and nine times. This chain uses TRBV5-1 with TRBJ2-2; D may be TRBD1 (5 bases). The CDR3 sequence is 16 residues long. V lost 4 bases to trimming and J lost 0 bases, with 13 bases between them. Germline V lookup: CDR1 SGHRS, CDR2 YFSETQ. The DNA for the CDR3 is TGCGCCAGCAGCAGGCAGACAGCCTCGAACACCGGGGAGCTGTTTTTT. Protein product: CASSRQTASNTGELFF.

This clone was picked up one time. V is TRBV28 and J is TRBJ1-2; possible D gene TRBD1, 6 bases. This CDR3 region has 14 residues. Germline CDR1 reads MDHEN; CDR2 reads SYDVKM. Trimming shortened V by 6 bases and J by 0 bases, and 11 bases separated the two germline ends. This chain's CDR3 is CASRKDSPNYGYTF. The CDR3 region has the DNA TGTGCCAGCAGAAAGGACAGCCCTAACTATGGCTACACCTTC.

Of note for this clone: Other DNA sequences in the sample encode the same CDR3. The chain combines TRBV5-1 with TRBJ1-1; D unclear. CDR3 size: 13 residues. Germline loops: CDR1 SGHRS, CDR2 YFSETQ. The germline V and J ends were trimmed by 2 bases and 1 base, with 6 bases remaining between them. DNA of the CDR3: TGCGCCAGCAGCTTTGGCAGGAACACTGAAGCTTTCTTT. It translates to CASSFGRNTEAFF. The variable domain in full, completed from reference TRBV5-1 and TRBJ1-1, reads KAGVTQTPRYLIKTRGQQVTLSCSPISGHRSVSWYQQTPGQGLQFLFEYFSETQRNKGNFPGRFSGRQFSNSRSEMNVSTLELGDSALYLCASSFGRNTEAFFGQGTRLTVV.

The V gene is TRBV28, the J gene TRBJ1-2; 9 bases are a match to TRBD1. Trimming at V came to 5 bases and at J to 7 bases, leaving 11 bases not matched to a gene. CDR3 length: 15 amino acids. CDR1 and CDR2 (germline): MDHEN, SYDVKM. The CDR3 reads CASSLSGTGIFGYTF. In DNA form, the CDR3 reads TGTGCCAGCAGTCTCTCAGGGACAGGGATTTTTGGCTACACCTTC.

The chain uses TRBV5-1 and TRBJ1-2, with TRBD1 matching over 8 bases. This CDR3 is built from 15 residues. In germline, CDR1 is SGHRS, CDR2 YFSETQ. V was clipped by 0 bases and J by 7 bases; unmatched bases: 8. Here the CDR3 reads CASSLDGSGGRGYTF. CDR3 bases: TGCGCCAGCAGCTTGGATGGTTCAGGGGGCCGTGGCTACACCTTC.

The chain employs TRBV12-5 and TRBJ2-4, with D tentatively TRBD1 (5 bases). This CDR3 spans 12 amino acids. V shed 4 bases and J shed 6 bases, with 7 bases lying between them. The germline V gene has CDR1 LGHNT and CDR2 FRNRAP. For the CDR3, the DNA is TGTGCTAGTGGTTACGACAGAAACATTCAGTACTTC. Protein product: CASGYDRNIQYF.

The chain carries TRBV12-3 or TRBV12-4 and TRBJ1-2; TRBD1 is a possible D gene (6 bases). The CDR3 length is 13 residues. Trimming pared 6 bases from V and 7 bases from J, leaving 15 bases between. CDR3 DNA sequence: TGTGCCAGCAGAACGCCAGGGGTGAGTGGCTACACCTTC. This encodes CASRTPGVSGYTF.

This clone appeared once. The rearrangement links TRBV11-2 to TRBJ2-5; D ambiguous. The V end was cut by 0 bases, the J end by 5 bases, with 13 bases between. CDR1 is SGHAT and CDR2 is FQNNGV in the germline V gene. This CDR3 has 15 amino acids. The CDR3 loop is CASSLDRNTRETQYF. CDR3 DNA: TGTGCCAGCAGCTTAGATAGGAATACGAGGGAGACCCAGTACTTC.

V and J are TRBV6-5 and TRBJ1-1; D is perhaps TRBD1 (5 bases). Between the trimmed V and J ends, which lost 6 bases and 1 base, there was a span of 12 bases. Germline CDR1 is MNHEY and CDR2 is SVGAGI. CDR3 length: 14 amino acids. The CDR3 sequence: CASSSGLSNTEAFF. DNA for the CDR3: TGTGCCAGCAGCTCGGGACTCTCGAACACTGAAGCTTTCTTT.

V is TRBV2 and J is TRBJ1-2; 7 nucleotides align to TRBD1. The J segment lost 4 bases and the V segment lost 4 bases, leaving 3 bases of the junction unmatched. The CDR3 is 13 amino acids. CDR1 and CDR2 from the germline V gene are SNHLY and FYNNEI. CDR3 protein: CASSAGTVYGYTF. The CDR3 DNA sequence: TGTGCCAGCAGTGCGGGGACAGTCTATGGCTACACCTTC. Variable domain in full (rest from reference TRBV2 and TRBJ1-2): EPEVTQTPSHQVTQMGQEVILRCVPISNHLYFYWYRQILGQKVEFLVSFYNNEISEKSEIFDDQFSVERPDGSNFTLKIRSTKLEDSAMYFCASSAGTVYGYTFGSGTRLTVV.

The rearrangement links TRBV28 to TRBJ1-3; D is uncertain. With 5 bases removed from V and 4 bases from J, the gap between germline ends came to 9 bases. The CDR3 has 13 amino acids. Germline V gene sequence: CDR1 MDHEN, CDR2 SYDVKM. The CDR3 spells CASSPPSGNTIYF. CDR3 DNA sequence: TGTGCCAGCAGTCCCCCGTCGGGAAACACCATATATTTT.

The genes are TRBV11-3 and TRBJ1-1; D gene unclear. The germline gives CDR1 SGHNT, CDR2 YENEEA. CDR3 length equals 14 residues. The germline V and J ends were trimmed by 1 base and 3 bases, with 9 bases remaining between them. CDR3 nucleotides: TGTGCCAGCAGCTTAGGATTCGAGGACACTGAAGCTTTCTTT. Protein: CASSLGFEDTEAFF.

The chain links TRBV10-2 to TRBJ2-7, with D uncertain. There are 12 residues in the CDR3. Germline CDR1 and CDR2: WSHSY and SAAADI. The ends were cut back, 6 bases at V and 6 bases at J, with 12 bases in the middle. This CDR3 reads CASSLVRGEQYF. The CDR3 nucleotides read TGCGCCAGCAGCCTGGTGAGAGGCGAGCAGTACTTC.

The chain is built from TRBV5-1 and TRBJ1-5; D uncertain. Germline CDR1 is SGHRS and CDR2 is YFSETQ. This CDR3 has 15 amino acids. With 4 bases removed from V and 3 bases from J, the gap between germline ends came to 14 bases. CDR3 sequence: CASSPEGLYNQPQHF. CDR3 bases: TGCGCCAGCAGCCCGGAAGGACTTTACAATCAGCCCCAGCATTTT.

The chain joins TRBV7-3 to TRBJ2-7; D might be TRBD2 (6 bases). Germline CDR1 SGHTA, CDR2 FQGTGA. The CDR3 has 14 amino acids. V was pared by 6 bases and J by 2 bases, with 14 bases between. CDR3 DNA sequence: TGTGCCAGCAGTCAATCGGCGGGACCCTACGAGCAGTACTTC. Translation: CASSQSAGPYEQYF.

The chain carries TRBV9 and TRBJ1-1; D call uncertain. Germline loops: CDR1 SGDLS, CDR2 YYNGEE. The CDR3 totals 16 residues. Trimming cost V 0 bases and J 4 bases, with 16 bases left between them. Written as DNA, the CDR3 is TGTGCCAGCAGCGTAGGTGGAGGGAGATTAGGCACTGAAGCTTTCTTT. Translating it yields CASSVGGGRLGTEAFF.

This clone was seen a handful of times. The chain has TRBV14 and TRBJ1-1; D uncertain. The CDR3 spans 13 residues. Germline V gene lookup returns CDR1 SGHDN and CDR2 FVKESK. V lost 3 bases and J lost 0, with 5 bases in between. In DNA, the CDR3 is TGTGCCAGCAGCCAGTTCATGAACACTGAAGCTTTCTTT. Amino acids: CASSQFMNTEAFF.

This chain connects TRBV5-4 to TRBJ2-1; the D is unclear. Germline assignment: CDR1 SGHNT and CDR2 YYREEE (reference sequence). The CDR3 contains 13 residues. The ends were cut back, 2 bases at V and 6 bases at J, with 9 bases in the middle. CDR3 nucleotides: TGTGCCAGCAGCTTCCCAGGAATCAATGAGCAGTTCTTC. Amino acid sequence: CASSFPGINEQFF.

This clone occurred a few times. CDR3 sequence: CASMTANYGYTF. CDR3 sequence (DNA): TGTGCCAGCATGACAGCTAACTATGGCTACACCTTC. The chain employs TRBV6-5 and TRBJ1-2; a possible D gene is TRBD1 (5 bases). Germline V gene lookup returns CDR1 MNHEY and CDR2 SVGAGI. The CDR3 has 12 amino acids. Trimming left V 7 bases short and J 0 bases short, with 6 bases between.

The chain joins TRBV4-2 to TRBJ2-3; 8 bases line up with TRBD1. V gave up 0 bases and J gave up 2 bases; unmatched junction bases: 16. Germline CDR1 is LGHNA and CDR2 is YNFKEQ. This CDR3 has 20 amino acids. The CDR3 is CASSQDRVGTGGTTTDTQYF. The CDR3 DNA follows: TGTGCCAGCAGCCAAGATAGGGTAGGAACAGGGGGAACTACCACAGATACGCAGTATTTT.

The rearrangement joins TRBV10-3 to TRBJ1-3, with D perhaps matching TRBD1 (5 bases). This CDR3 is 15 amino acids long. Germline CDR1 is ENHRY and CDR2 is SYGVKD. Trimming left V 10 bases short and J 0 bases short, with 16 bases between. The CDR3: CATAGRQNSGNTIYF. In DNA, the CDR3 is TGTGCCACCGCGGGACGTCAGAACTCTGGAAACACCATATATTTT.

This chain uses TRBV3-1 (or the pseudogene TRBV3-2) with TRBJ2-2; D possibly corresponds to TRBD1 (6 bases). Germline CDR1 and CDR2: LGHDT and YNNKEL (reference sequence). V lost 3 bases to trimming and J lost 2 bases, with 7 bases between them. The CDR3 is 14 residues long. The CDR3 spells CASSQGHNTGELFF. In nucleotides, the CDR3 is TGTGCCAGCAGCCAGGGACATAACACCGGGGAGCTGTTTTTT.

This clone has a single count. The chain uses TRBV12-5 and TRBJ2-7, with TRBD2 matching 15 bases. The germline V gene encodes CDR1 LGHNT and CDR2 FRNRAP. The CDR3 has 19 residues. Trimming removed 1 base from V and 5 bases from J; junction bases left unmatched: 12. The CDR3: CASGLARDRGLAGGHEQYV. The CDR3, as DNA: TGTGCTAGTGGTTTGGCTCGGGACAGGGGACTAGCGGGGGGCCACGAGCAGTACGTC.

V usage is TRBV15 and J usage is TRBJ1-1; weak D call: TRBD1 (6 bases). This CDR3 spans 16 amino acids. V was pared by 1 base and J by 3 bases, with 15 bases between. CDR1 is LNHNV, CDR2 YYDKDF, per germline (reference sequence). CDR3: CATSRGGNRVDTEAFF. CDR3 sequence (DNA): TGTGCCACCAGCAGAGGCGGTAACAGGGTTGACACTGAAGCTTTCTTT.

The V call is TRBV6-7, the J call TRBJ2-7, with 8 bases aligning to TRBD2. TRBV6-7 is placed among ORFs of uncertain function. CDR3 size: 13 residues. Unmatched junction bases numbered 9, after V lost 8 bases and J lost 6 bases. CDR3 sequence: CASVASGPREQYF. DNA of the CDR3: TGTGCCAGCGTCGCTAGCGGGCCCCGCGAGCAGTACTTC.

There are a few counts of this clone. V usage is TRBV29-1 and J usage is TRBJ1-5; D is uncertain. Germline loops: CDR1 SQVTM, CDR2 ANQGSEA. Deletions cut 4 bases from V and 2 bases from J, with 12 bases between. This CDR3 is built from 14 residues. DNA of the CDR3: TGCAGCGTTGGTGATGGTAGAGGCAATCAGCCCCAGCATTTT. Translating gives CSVGDGRGNQPQHF. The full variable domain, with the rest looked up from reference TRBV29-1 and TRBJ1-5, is SAVISQKPSRDICQRGTSLTIQCQVDSQVTMMFWYRQQPGQSLTLIATANQGSEATYESGFVIDKFPISRPNLTFSTLTVSNMSPEDSSIYLCSVGDGRGNQPQHFGDGTRLSIL.